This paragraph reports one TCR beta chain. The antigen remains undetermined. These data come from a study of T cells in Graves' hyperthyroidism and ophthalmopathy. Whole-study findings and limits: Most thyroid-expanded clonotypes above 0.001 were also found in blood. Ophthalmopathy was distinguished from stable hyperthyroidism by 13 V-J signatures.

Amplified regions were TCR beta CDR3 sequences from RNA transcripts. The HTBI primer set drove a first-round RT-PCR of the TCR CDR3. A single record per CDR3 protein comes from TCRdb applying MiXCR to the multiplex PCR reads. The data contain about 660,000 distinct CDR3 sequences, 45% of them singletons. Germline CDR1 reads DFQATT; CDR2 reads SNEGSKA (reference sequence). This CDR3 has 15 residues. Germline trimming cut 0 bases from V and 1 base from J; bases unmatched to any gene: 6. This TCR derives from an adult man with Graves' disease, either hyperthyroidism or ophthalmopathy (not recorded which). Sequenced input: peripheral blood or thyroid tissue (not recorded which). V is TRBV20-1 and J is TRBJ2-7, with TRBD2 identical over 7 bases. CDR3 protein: CSARDPSGPSYEQYF. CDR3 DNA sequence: TGCAGTGCTAGAGACCCTAGCGGACCTTCCTACGAGCAGTACTTC.